This T cell receptor beta chain appears in the sequencing data of a study of T cell clusters in autoimmune cytopenias. Study-wide results and limits: Primary autoimmune cytopenia patients appeared to lack physiological T cell clusters present in healthy donors.

Germline V gene lookup returns CDR1 SGHTA and CDR2 FQGTGA. The CDR3 is made up of 16 amino acids. As regards this clonotype: Its target is unknown.

TRB was amplified from approximately 230 ng of peripheral blood genomic DNA per sample. TRB was amplified by touch-down multiplex PCR, primer pools A and B combined. TCRdb reworked the multiplex PCR reads into one entry per CDR3 protein, no DNA. This sample contains about 11,000 distinct CDR3 sequences. These data also formed part of another study, on T cell repertoires in aging, cancer and after chemotherapy.

The rearrangement joins TRBV7-3 to TRBJ2-5; the D call from TCRdb, TRBD1, cannot be confirmed without DNA. Sequencing input: peripheral blood. The clonotype was recovered from a human donor in good health. This chain's CDR3 is CASSLDTRGGQETQYF.